The source of this TCR beta chain is a study of PD-1 blockade in classical Hodgkin lymphoma. As to this clone: No antigen is known for it.

Described time point: newly diagnosed, previously untreated cHL patient sample. After PBMCs were thawed, their CD8+ T cells were isolated by magnetic negative selection. Peripheral samples used as comparators were newly diagnosed, untreated classical Hodgkin lymphoma PBMCs. There are 14 residues in the CDR3. Germline V lookup: CDR1 LNHDA, CDR2 SQIVND (reference sequence). After removal of 4 bases from V and 8 bases from J, the junction contained 6 bases not matched to a gene. Clones were read by immunoSEQ multiplex PCR, and TCRdb kept only the in-frame ones, dropping some. The repertoire includes more than 12,000 clones, about 89% of them detected once, and around 5% sits in the top ten. Regarding the study as a whole: Whatever underlies the repertoire differences (possibly disease activity or prior therapy) remains undefined.

The sample comprised CD8+ T cells from blood. This TCR came from a human donor with classical Hodgkin lymphoma. The J gene is TRBJ1-2, the V gene TRBV19; TRBD1 matches 11 bases. This chain's CDR3 is CASSRGQGVVGYTF. CDR3 sequence (DNA): TGTGCCAGTAGTAGGGGACAGGGGGTGGTAGGCTACACCTTC.